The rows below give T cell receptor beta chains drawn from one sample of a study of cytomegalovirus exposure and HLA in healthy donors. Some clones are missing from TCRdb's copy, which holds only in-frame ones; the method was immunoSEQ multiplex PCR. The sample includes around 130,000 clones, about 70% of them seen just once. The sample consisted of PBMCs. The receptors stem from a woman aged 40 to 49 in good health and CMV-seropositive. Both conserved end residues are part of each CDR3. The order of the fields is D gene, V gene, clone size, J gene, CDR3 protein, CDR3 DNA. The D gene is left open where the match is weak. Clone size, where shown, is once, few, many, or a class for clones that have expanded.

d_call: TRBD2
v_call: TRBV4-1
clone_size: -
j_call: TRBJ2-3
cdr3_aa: CASSQKLAGGSTDTQYF
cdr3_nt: TGCGCCAGCAGCCAAAAACTAGCGGGGGGTTCAACAGATACGCAGTATTTT

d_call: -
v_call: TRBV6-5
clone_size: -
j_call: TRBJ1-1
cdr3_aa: CASSSGGMNTEAFF
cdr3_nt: TGTGCCAGCAGTTCCGGGGGGATGAACACTGAAGCTTTCTTT

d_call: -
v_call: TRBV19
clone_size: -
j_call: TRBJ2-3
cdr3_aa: CASSISHSYTDTQYF
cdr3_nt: TGTGCCAGTAGTATATCCCACAGTTACACAGATACGCAGTATTTT

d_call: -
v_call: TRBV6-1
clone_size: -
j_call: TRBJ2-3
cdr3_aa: CASSEGREADTQYF
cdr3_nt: TGTGCCAGCAGTGAGGGCAGGGAGGCAGATACGCAGTATTTT

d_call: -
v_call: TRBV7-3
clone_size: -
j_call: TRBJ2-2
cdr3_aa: CASSLTLSSGGVTGELFF
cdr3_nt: TGTGCCAGCAGCTTAACGCTTTCTTCGGGGGGCGTCACCGGGGAGCTGTTTTTT

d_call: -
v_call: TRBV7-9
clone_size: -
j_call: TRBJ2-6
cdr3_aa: CASSQDSGGYSGANVLTF
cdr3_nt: TGTGCCAGCAGCCAAGACTCAGGAGGCTACTCTGGGGCCAACGTCCTGACTTTC

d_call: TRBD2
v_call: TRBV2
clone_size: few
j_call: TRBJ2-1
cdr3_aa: CASSEEREGFNEQFF
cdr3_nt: TGTGCCAGCAGTGAAGAGCGGGAGGGGTTCAATGAGCAGTTCTTC

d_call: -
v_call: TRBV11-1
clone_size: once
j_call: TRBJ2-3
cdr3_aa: CASSLGRGPDTQYF
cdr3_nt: TGTGCCAGCAGCTTAGGGCGGGGGCCAGATACGCAGTATTTT

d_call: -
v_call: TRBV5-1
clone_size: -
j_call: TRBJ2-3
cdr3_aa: CASSLVSSTDTQYF
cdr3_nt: TGCGCCAGCAGCTTGGTCTCCTCCACAGATACGCAGTATTTT

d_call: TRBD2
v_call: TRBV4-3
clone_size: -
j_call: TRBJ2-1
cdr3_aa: CASSPTLAGGFDEQFF
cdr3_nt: TGCGCCAGCAGCCCTACTTTGGCGGGGGGGTTCGATGAGCAGTTCTTC

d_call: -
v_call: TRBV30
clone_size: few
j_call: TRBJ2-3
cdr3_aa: CAWRLARGTDTQYF
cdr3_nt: TGTGCCTGGAGGCTAGCGAGGGGCACAGATACGCAGTATTTT

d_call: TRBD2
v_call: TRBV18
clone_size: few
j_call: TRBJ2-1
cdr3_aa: CASSPQTSGRRDEQFF
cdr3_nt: TGTGCCAGCTCACCGCAGACCAGCGGGAGGAGGGATGAGCAGTTCTTC

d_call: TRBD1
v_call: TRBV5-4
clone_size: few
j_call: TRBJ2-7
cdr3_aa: CASSSHRGFYEQYF
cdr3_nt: TGTGCCAGCAGCTCCCACAGGGGGTTCTACGAGCAGTACTTC

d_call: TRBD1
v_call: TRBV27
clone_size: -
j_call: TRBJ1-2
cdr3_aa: CASSLSKGQGARGYTF
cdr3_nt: TGTGCCAGCAGTTTATCGAAGGGACAGGGGGCGCGGGGCTACACCTTC

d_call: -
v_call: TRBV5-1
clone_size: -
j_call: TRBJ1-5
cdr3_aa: CASSSTGGSNQPQHF
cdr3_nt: TGCGCCAGCAGCTCTACGGGAGGGAGCAATCAGCCCCAGCATTTT